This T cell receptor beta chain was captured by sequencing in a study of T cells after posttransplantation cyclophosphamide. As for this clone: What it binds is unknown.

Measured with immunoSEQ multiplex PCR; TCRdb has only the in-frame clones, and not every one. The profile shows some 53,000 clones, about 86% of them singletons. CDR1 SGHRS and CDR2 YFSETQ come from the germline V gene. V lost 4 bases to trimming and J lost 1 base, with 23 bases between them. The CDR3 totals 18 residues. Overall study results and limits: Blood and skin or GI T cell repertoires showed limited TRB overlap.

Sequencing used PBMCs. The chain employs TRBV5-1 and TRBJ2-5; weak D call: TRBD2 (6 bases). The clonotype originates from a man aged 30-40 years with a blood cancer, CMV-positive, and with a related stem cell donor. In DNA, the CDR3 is TGCGCCAGCAGCCGTTCCGGGACTCACGTCTCGGGCCAAGAGACCCAGTACTTC. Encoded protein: CASSRSGTHVSGQETQYF.